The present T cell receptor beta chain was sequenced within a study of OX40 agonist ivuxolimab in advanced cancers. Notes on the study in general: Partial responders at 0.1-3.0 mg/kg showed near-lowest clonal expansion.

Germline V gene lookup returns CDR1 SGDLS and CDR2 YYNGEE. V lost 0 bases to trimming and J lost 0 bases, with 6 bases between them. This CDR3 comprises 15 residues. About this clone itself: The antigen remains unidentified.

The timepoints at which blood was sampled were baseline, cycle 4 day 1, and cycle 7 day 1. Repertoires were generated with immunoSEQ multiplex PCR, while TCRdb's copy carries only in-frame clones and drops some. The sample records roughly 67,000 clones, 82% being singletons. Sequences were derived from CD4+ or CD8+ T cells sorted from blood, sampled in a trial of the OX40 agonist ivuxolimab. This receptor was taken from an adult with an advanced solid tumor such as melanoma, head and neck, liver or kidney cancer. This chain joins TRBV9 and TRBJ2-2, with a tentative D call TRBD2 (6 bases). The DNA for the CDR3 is TGTGCCAGCAGCGTAGCGGGGGCGAACACCGGGGAGCTGTTTTTT. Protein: CASSVAGANTGELFF.